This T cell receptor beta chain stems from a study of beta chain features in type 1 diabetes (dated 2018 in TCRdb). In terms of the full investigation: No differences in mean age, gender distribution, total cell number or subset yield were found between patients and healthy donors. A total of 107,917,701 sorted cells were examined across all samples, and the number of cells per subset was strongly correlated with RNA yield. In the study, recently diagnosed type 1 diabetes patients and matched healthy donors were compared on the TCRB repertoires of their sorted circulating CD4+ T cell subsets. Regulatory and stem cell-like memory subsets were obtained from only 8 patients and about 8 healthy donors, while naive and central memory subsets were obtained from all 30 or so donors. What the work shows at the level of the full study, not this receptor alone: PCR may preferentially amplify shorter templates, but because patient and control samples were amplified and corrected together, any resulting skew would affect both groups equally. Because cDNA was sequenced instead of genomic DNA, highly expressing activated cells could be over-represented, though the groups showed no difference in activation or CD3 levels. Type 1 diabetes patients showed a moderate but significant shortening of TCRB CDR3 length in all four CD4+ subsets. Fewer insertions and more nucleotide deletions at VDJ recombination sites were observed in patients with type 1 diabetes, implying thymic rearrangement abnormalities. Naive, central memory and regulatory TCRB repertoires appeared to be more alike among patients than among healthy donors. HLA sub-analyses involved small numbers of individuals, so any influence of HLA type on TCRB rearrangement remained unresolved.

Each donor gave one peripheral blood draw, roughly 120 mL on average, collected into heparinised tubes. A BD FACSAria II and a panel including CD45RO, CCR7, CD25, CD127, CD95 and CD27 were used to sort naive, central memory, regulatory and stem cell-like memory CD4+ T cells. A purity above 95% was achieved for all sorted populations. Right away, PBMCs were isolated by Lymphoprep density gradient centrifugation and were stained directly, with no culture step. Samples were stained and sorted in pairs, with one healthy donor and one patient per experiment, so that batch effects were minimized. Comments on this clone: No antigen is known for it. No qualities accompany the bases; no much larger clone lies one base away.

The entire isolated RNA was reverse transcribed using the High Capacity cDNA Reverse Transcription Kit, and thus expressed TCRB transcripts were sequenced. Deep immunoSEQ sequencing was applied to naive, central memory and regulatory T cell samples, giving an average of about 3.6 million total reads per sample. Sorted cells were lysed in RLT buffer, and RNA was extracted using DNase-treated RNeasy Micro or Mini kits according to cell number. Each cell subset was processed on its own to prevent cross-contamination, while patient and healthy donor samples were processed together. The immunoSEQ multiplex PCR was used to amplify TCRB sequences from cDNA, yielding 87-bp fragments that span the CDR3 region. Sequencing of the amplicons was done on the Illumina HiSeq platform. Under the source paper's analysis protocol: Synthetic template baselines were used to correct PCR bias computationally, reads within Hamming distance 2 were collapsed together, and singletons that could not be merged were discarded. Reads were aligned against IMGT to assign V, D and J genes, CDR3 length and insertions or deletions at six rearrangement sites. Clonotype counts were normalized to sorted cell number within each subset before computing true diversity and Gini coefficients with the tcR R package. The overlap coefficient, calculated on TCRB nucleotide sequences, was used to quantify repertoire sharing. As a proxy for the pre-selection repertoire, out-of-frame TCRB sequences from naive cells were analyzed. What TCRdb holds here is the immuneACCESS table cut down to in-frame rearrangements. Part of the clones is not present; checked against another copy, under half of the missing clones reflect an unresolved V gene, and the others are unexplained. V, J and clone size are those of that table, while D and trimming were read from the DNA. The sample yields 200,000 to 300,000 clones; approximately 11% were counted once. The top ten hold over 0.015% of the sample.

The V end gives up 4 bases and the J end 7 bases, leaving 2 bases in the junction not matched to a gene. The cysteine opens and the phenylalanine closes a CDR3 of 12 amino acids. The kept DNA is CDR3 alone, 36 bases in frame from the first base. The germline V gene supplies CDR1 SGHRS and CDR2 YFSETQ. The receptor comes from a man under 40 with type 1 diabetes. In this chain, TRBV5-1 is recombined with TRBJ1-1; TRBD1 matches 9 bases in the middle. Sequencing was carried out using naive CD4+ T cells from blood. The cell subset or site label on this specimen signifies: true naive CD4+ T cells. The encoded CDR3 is CASSMDRGEAFF. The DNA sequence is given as TGCGCCAGCAGCATGGACAGGGGTGAAGCTTTCTTT.